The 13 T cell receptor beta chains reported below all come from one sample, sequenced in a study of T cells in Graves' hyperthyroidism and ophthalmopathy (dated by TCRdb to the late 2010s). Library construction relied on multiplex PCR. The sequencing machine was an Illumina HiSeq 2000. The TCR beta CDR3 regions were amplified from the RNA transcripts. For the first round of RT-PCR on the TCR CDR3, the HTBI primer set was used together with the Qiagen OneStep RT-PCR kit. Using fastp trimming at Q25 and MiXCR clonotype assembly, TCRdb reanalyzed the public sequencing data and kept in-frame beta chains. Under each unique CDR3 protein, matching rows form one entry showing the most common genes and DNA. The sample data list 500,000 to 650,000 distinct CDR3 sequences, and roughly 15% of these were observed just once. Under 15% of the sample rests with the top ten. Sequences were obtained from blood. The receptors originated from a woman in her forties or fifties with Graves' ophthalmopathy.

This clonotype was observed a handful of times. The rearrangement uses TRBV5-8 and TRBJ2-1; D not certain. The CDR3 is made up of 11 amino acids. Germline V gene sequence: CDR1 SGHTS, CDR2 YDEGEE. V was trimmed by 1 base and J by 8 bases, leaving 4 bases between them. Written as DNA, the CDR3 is TGTGCCAGCAGCTTGATGTATGAGCAGTTCTTC. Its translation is CASSLMYEQFF. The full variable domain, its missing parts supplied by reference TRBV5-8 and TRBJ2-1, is EAGVTQSPTHLIKTRGQQATLRCSPISGHTSVYWYQQALGLGLQFLLWYDEGEERNRGNFPPRFSGRQFPNYSSELNVNALELEDSALYLCASSLMYEQFFGPGTRLTVL.

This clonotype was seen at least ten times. CDR3 in DNA: TGTGCCAGCAGCCAAGCAGTTTTGGGGACTGAAGCTTTCTTT. Translated, it gives CASSQAVLGTEAFF. The chain couples TRBV3-1 to TRBJ1-1; no definite D call. Germline V gene sequence: CDR1 LGHDT, CDR2 YNNKEL (reference sequence). Trimming stripped 1 base from V and 5 bases from J, with 11 bases between. The CDR3 has 14 residues.

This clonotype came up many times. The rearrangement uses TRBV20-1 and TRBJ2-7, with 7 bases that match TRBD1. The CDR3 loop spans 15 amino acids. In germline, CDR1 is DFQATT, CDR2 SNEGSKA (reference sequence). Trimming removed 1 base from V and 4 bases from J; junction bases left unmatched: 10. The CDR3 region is CSARGQGRLPYEQYF. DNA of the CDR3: TGCAGTGCTAGAGGACAGGGTCGGTTACCTTACGAGCAGTACTTC.

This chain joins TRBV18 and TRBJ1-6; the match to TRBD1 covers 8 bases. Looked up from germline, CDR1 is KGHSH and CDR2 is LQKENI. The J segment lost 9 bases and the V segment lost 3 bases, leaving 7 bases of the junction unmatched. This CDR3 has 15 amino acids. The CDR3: CASSPRQGLSSPLHF. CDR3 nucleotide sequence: TGTGCCAGCTCACCTAGACAGGGGTTGAGTTCACCCCTCCACTTT.

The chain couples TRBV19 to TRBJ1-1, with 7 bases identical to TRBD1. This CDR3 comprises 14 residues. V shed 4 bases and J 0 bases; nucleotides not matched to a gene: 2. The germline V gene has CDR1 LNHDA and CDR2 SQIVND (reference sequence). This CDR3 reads CASSNRGLNTEAFF. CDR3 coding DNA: TGTGCCAGTAGTAACAGGGGTCTGAACACTGAAGCTTTCTTT.

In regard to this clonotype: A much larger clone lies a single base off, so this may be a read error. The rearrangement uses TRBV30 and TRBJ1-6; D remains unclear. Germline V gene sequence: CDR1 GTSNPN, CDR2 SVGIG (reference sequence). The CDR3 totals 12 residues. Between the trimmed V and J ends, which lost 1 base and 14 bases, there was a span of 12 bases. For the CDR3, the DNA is TGTGCCTGGAGTGAGACGAAAGGATCCCTCCACTTT. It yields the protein CAWSETKGSLHF.

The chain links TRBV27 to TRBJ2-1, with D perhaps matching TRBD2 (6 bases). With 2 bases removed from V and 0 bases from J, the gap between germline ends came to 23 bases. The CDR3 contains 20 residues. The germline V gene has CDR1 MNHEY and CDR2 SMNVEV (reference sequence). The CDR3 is CASSLTWVRLAKSSYNEQFF. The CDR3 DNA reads TGTGCCAGCAGTTTAACTTGGGTCCGGCTAGCGAAATCCTCCTACAATGAGCAGTTCTTC.

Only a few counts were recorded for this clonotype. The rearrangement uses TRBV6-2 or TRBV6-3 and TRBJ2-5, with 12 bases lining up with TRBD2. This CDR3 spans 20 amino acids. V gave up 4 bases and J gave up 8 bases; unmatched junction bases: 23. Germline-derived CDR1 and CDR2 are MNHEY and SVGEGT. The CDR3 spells CASSFLQPGLAGQKGRTQYF. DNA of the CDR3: TGTGCCAGCAGTTTTCTCCAGCCGGGACTAGCGGGCCAGAAGGGAAGAACCCAGTACTTC.

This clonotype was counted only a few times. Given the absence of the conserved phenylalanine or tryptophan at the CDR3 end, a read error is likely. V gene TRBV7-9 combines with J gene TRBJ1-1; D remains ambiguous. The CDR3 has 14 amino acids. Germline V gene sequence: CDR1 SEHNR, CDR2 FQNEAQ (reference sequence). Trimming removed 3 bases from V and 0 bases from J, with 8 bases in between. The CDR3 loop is CASSFNSMNTEAFL. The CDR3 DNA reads TGTGCCAGCAGCTTTAACAGCATGAACACTGAAGCTTTCCTT.

CDR3: CASTSRDITGELFF. The CDR3 bases are TGTGCCAGTACCTCGCGGGACATAACCGGGGAGCTGTTTTTT. The chain carries TRBV19 and TRBJ2-2, with D perhaps being TRBD1 or TRBD2 (6 bases each). The CDR3 is 14 residues long. Per germline, CDR1 LNHDA and CDR2 SQIVND (reference sequence). The V end was cut by 7 bases, the J end by 5 bases, with 14 bases between.

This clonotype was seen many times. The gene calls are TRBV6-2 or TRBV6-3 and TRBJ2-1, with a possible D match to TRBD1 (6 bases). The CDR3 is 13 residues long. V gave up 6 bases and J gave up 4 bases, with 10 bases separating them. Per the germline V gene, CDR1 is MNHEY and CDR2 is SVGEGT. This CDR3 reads CASREDSYNEQFF. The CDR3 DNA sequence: TGTGCCAGCAGAGAGGACAGTTACAATGAGCAGTTCTTC.

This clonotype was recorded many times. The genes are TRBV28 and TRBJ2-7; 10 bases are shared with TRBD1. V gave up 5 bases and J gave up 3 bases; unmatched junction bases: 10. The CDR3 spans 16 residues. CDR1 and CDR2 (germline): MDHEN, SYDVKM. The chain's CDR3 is CASSPTGTGVGYEQYF. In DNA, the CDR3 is TGTGCCAGCAGTCCCACCGGGACAGGGGTAGGCTACGAGCAGTACTTC.

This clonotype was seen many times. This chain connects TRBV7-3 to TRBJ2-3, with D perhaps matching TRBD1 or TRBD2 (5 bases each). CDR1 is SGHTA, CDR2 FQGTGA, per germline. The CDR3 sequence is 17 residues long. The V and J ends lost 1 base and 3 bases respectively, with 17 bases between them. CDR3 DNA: TGTGCCAGCAGCTTAAAGGGGTACGGGAAGGCGACAGATACGCAGTATTTT. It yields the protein CASSLKGYGKATDTQYF. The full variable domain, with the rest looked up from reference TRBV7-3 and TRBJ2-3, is GAGVSQTPSNKVTEKGKYVELRCDPISGHTALYWYRQSLGQGPEFLIYFQGTGAADDSGLPNDRFFAVRPEGSVSTLKIQRTERGDSAVYLCASSLKGYGKATDTQYFGPGTRLTVL.